This TCR beta chain was captured in a study of OX40 agonist ivuxolimab in advanced cancers. This CDR3 has 15 residues. The V gene's germline CDR1 is SGHNT and CDR2 YYREEE (reference sequence). V lost 4 bases and J lost 3, with 16 bases in between. Clones were sequenced by immunoSEQ multiplex PCR, and TCRdb holds only the in-frame ones, with some missing. This table holds about 95,000 clones, roughly 89% found once. This specimen was CD4+ or CD8+ T cells sorted from blood, taken in a trial of the OX40 agonist ivuxolimab. The gene calls are TRBV5-4 and TRBJ1-1, with TRBD1 as a possible D gene (5 bases). The origin of this receptor is an adult with an advanced solid tumor such as melanoma, head and neck, liver or kidney cancer. The CDR3, as DNA: TGTGCCAGCAGCCCTGGGGGTTCTTGGCACACTGAAGCTTTCTTT. It specifies CASSPGGSWHTEAFF.